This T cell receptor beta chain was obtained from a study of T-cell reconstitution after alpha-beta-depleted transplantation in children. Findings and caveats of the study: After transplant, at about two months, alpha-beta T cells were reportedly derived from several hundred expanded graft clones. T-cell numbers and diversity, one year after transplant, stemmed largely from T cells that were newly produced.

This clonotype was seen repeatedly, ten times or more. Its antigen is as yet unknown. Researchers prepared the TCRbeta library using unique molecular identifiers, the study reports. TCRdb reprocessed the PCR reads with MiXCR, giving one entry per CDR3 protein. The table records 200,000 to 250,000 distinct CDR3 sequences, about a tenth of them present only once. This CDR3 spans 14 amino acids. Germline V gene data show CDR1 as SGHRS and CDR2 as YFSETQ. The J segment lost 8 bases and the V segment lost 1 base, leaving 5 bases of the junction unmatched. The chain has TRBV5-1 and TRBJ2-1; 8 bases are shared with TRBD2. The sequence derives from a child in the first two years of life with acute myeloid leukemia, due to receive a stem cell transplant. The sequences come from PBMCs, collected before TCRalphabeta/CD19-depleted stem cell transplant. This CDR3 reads CASSLRLATHEQFF. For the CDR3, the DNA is TGCGCCAGCAGCTTGAGACTAGCGACTCATGAGCAGTTCTTC. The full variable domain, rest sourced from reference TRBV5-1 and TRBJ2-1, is KAGVTQTPRYLIKTRGQQVTLSCSPISGHRSVSWYQQTPGQGLQFLFEYFSETQRNKGNFPGRFSGRQFSNSRSEMNVSTLELGDSALYLCASSLRLATHEQFFGPGTRLTVL.